Following are 15 T cell receptor beta chains from one sample sequenced in a study of blood T cell repertoires in COVID-19. This table comes from immunoSEQ multiplex PCR, and its TCRdb copy is limited to in-frame clones, with some not included. This sample has roughly 190,000 clones, with roughly 90% found just once. The sample taken for sequencing was peripheral blood. These receptors all come from a woman aged 55-69 years with COVID-19, enrolled during active disease.

The chain recombines TRBV11-2 with TRBJ2-1, with 11 bases that match TRBD2. This CDR3 is 18 amino acids long. CDR1 and CDR2 (germline): SGHAT, FQNNGV. V gave up 0 bases and J gave up 4 bases; unmatched junction bases: 8. In DNA form, the CDR3 reads TGTGCCAGCAGCTTAGATCGACTAGCGGGGCTAAAATACAATGAGCAGTTCTTC. Translation gives CASSLDRLAGLKYNEQFF.

V and J are TRBV6-5 and TRBJ2-7; 7 bases match TRBD1. Trimming removed 5 bases from V and 4 bases from J; junction bases left unmatched: 5. The CDR3 runs 13 residues. Germline V gene data show CDR1 as MNHEY and CDR2 as SVGAGI. CDR3 nucleotide sequence: TGTGCCAGCAGTCGGGACAGACCTTACGAGCAGTACTTC. It translates to CASSRDRPYEQYF.

The CDR3 sequence is CASKPQGSSYEQYF. The CDR3 nucleotides read TGCGCCAGCAAACCCCAAGGGAGCTCCTACGAGCAGTACTTC. The chain carries TRBV5-1 and TRBJ2-7; tentatively, D is TRBD2 (5 bases). CDR1 and CDR2 from the germline V gene are SGHRS and YFSETQ. The CDR3 spans 14 residues. Trimming left V 6 bases short and J 0 bases short, with 13 bases between. The full variable domain, rest sourced from reference TRBV5-1 and TRBJ2-7, is KAGVTQTPRYLIKTRGQQVTLSCSPISGHRSVSWYQQTPGQGLQFLFEYFSETQRNKGNFPGRFSGRQFSNSRSEMNVSTLELGDSALYLCASKPQGSSYEQYFGPGTRLTVT.

In its sample, this clone was seen once. The chain recombines TRBV6-1 with TRBJ1-4; 9 nucleotides agree with TRBD1. V shed 3 bases and J 4 bases; nucleotides not matched to a gene: 3. Germline V gene data show CDR1 as MNHNS and CDR2 as SASEGT. This CDR3 contains 15 residues. The CDR3: CASSETGGSNEKLFF. CDR3 sequence (DNA): TGTGCCAGCAGTGAGACAGGGGGTAGTAATGAAAAACTGTTTTTT.

The rearrangement joins TRBV7-2 to TRBJ2-1; 7 nucleotides match TRBD1. J gave up 0 bases and V 6 bases, and 2 bases lay outside the gene matches. Germline V gene data show CDR1 as SGHTA and CDR2 as FQGNSA. CDR3 size: 14 residues. CDR3 nucleotides: TGTGCCAGCAGGGGACAGAGCTCCTACAATGAGCAGTTCTTC. Translating gives CASRGQSSYNEQFF.

V and J are TRBV18 and TRBJ1-6, with 7 bases matching TRBD1. Per germline, CDR1 KGHSH and CDR2 LQKENI. This CDR3 comprises 13 residues. The V gene end was trimmed by 6 bases and the J gene end by 10 bases; junction bases not matched to a gene: 6. CDR3 DNA: TGTGCCAGCTCGCCCGGACAGGACTCACCCCTCCACTTT. This sequence encodes CASSPGQDSPLHF.

J is TRBJ2-7 and V is TRBV7-2, with 8 bases lining up with TRBD2. CDR3 length equals 15 residues. Unmatched junction bases numbered 8, after V lost 6 bases and J lost 1 base. From germline, CDR1 is SGHTA and CDR2 FQGNSA. CDR3 residues: CASSTERGGSYEQYF. The CDR3 bases are TGTGCCAGCAGTACCGAACGGGGGGGGTCCTACGAGCAGTACTTC.

The chain combines TRBV10-2 with TRBJ2-7, with TRBD1 matching over 8 bases. The CDR3 extends over 13 amino acids. Germline-derived CDR1 and CDR2 are WSHSY and SAAADI. J gave up 6 bases and V 6 bases, and 7 bases lay outside the gene matches. CDR3: CASRRVQGGEQYF. In nucleotides, the CDR3 is TGCGCCAGCAGGAGGGTACAGGGGGGCGAGCAGTACTTC.

A note on this clone: The sample carries other DNA sequences with the same CDR3. V and J are TRBV5-4 and TRBJ1-1; a possible D gene is TRBD1 (6 bases). The CDR3 spans 12 residues. Germline CDR1 is SGHNT and CDR2 is YYREEE (reference sequence). Trimming left V 1 base short and J 5 bases short, with 6 bases between. The CDR3 nucleotides read TGTGCCAGCAGCTTGCAGGGGACTGAAGCTTTCTTT. Translated: CASSLQGTEAFF.

Details on this clone: Other DNA sequences in this sample translate to the same CDR3. The chain links TRBV6-2 or TRBV6-3 to TRBJ2-7; no reliable D call. The CDR3 is 13 residues long. V was shortened by 2 bases and J by 3 bases, with 8 bases between the two germline ends. CDR1 is MNHEY, CDR2 SVGEGT, per germline. CDR3 sequence reads: CASSYSTSYEQYF. CDR3 DNA sequence: TGTGCCAGCAGTTACAGTACAAGCTACGAGCAGTACTTC.

The chain is built from TRBV9 and TRBJ1-2; 9 nucleotides agree with TRBD1. The germline gives CDR1 SGDLS, CDR2 YYNGEE. V lost 4 bases to trimming and J lost 8 bases; unmatched junction nucleotides: 6. CDR3 length: 13 amino acids. The CDR3 nucleotides read TGTGCCAGCAGCTTAAACAGGGGGCTCGGCTACACCTTC. Its protein product is CASSLNRGLGYTF.

The genes are TRBV6-2 or TRBV6-3 and TRBJ2-5; D possibly corresponds to TRBD2 (6 bases). This CDR3 is built from 16 residues. Germline lookup yields CDR1 MNHEY and CDR2 SVGEGT. Trimming removed 6 bases from V and 1 base from J, with 18 bases in between. The CDR3 reads CASSRPWGVSQETQYF. The CDR3 nucleotides are TGTGCCAGCAGCCGCCCTTGGGGGGTCAGCCAAGAGACCCAGTACTTC.

V and J are TRBV28 and TRBJ1-1, with D perhaps matching TRBD1 (6 bases). Trimming shortened V by 5 bases and J by 6 bases, and 13 bases separated the two germline ends. Germline-derived CDR1 and CDR2 are MDHEN and SYDVKM. The CDR3 has 13 amino acids. Here the CDR3 DNA reads TGTGCCAGCAGTCCCGGACAGATCGCTGAAGCTTTCTTT. Encoded protein: CASSPGQIAEAFF.

The rearrangement joins TRBV18 to TRBJ2-1; 7 nucleotides match TRBD2. Germline CDR1 KGHSH, CDR2 LQKENI. This CDR3 has 14 amino acids. The V gene end was trimmed by 0 bases and the J gene end by 10 bases; junction bases not matched to a gene: 6. Here the CDR3 reads CASSPPRLAREQFF. CDR3 nucleotide sequence: TGTGCCAGCTCACCACCGCGACTAGCTAGAGAGCAGTTCTTC.

The chain links TRBV5-1 to TRBJ1-2; D call uncertain. The germline V and J ends were trimmed by 0 bases and 8 bases, with 5 bases remaining between them. Per germline, CDR1 SGHRS and CDR2 YFSETQ. CDR3 length equals 11 residues. The CDR3 loop reads CASSLGGGYTF. The CDR3 region has the DNA TGCGCCAGCAGCTTGGGAGGCGGCTACACCTTC.